Shown below are 8 T cell receptor beta chains from a single sample sequenced in a study of vaccination effects on CD4 cells after COVID-19. CD4+ T cells specific for antigen were expanded with viral peptide pools by the ViraFEST assay before sequencing. Isolating CD4+ T cells followed approximately ten days of culture. Convalescent patients had PCR-confirmed SARS-CoV-2 infection between March and December 2020. The assay was immunoSEQ multiplex PCR, and TCRdb's table has in-frame clones only and misses some. The sample holds tens of thousands of clones, around two thirds seen once. No antigen has been assigned to these receptors. The source material was CD4+ T cells from PBMCs cultured with HCoV-NL63 spike peptides, sampled before COVID-19 vaccination. These receptors were obtained from a human donor who had a prior SARS-CoV-2 infection.

The chain links TRBV6-6 to TRBJ2-1; TRBD2 is a possible D gene (5 bases). In germline, CDR1 is MNHNY, CDR2 SVGAGI (reference sequence). This CDR3 is 12 amino acids long. V was trimmed by 6 bases and J by 9 bases, leaving 12 bases between them. CDR3 loop: CASSPTSFEQFF. CDR3 DNA: TGTGCCAGCAGCCCAACTAGTTTTGAGCAGTTCTTC.

This chain links TRBV7-2 with TRBJ2-1; 10 bases are shared with TRBD1. Germline V gene data show CDR1 as SGHTA and CDR2 as FQGNSA. The CDR3 has 16 amino acids. J lost 4 bases, V lost 6 bases, and 9 bases had no gene match. CDR3 nucleotides: TGTGCCAGCAGAAATAGGAGGACAGGGGGTTACAATGAGCAGTTCTTC. As protein: CASRNRRTGGYNEQFF.

Here the CDR3 DNA reads TGTGCCAGCAGCCTGGGACTAGGTTTCGACGAGCAGTACTTC. This translates into CASSLGLGFDEQYF. V and J are TRBV14 and TRBJ2-7; TRBD2 matches 8 bases. CDR1 SGHDN and CDR2 FVKESK come from the germline V gene. This CDR3 is 14 amino acids long. Losses at the gene ends were 4 bases for V and 5 bases for J; bases not matched to a gene: 7.

The rearrangement joins TRBV18 to TRBJ2-5; D possibly uses TRBD1 or TRBD2 (5 bases each). This CDR3 contains 15 residues. CDR1 is KGHSH, CDR2 LQKENI, per germline. V was pared by 3 bases and J by 5 bases, with 16 bases between. This CDR3 reads CASSPNQGAGETQYF. The DNA of the CDR3 is TGTGCCAGCTCACCCAACCAGGGAGCCGGGGAGACCCAGTACTTC.

V and J are TRBV12-5 and TRBJ2-7; 9 bases agree with TRBD2. Germline V lookup: CDR1 LGHNT, CDR2 FRNRAP. This CDR3 region has 16 residues. J lost 1 base, V lost 0 bases, and 4 bases had no gene match. CDR3 residues: CASGLVVAGASYEQYF. The CDR3 DNA sequence: TGTGCTAGTGGTTTGGTGGTAGCGGGGGCTTCCTACGAGCAGTACTTC.

J is TRBJ1-2 and V is TRBV18; TRBD1 matches at 7 bases. CDR1 KGHSH and CDR2 LQKENI come from the germline V gene. The CDR3 consists of 15 residues. V was clipped by 0 bases and J by 8 bases; unmatched bases: 9. The CDR3 DNA is TGTGCCAGCTCACCACCATCAATAGGGGGCGTGGGCTACACCTTC. This gives the protein CASSPPSIGGVGYTF.

By frequency in the sample, this clone is medium-sized. The DNA for the CDR3 is TGTGCCAGCAGTACTAGCGGGGGGGCAGATACGCAGTATTTT. This encodes CASSTSGGADTQYF. V and J are TRBV2 and TRBJ2-3; 13 bases align to TRBD2. This CDR3 is 14 amino acids long. J lost 4 bases, V lost 5 bases, and 0 bases had no gene match. Germline loops: CDR1 SNHLY, CDR2 FYNNEI. The variable domain in full, completed from reference TRBV2 and TRBJ2-3, reads EPEVTQTPSHQVTQMGQEVILRCVPISNHLYFYWYRQILGQKVEFLVSFYNNEISEKSEIFDDQFSVERPDGSNFTLKIRSTKLEDSAMYFCASSTSGGADTQYFGPGTRLTVL.

The chain is built from TRBV7-9 and TRBJ1-4; no clear D. Germline-derived CDR1 and CDR2 are SEHNR and FQNEAQ (reference sequence). The CDR3 sequence is 15 residues long. V was cut by 5 bases and J by 3 bases, with 13 bases left in between. This CDR3 is CASSPRAVPNEKLFF. In DNA form, the CDR3 reads TGTGCCAGCAGCCCCCGAGCGGTGCCTAATGAAAAACTGTTTTTT.